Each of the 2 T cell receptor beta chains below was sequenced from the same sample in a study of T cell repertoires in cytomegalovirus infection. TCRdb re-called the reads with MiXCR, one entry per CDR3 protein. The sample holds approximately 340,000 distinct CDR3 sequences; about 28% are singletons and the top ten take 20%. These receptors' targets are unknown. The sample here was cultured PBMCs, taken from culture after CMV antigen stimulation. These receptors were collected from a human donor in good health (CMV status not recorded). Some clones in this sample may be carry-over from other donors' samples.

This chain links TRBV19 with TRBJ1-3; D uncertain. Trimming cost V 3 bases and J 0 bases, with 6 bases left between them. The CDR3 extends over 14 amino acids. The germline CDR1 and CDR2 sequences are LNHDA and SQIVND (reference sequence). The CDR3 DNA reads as TGTGCCAGTAGTATCACGAGCTCTGGAAACACCATATATTTT. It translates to CASSITSSGNTIYF.

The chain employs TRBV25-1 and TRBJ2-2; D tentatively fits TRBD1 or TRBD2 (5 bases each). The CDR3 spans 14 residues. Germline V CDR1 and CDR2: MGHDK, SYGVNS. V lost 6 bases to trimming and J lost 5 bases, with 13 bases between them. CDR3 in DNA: TGTGCCAGCAGGAACCCTGGGGGTACCGGGGAGCTGTTTTTT. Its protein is CASRNPGGTGELFF.